This is a list of T cell receptor beta chains from one sample in a study of blood T cell repertoires in COVID-19. Only in-frame clones appear in the TCRdb table, and some are missing; sequencing was by immunoSEQ multiplex PCR. This table holds 85,000 to 110,000 clones, roughly nine tenths found once. Material for sequencing was peripheral blood. Receptor source: a woman at least 80 years old in a cohort sampled during active COVID-19. Each CDR3 is given with its conserved first and last residue. A D gene is named only where the DNA matches it firmly. Some rows mark clone size as missing; the rest say once, few, many or name a class of expanded clone.

J: TRBJ2-5; V: TRBV28; D: TRBD2; size: NA; CDR3: CASSLSGLAARETQYF; DNA: TGTGCCAGCAGTTTATCCGGACTAGCGGCAAGGGAGACCCAGTACTTC
J: TRBJ2-5; V: TRBV13; D: NA; size: NA; CDR3: CASRLHDGETQYF; DNA: TGTGCCAGCCGACTGCATGATGGAGAGACCCAGTACTTC
J: TRBJ2-1; V: TRBV30; D: NA; size: NA; CDR3: CAWSNSYNEQFF; DNA: TGTGCCTGGAGTAACAGCTACAATGAGCAGTTCTTC
J: TRBJ1-2; V: TRBV28; D: NA; size: NA; CDR3: CASSSATVYGYTF; DNA: TGTGCCAGCAGTTCCGCGACAGTCTATGGCTACACCTTC
J: TRBJ1-2; V: TRBV27; D: NA; size: NA; CDR3: CASSLLSGGDYGYTF; DNA: TGTGCCAGCAGTCTACTAAGTGGTGGTGATTATGGCTACACCTTC
J: TRBJ1-3; V: TRBV12-3/TRBV12-4; D: NA; size: NA; CDR3: CASSLSSGNTIYF; DNA: TGTGCCAGCAGTTTGAGCTCTGGAAACACCATATATTTT
J: TRBJ2-3; V: TRBV7-6; D: NA; size: NA; CDR3: CASSSVGGVITDTQYF; DNA: TGTGCCAGCAGCTCCGTCGGAGGAGTTATTACAGATACGCAGTATTTT
J: TRBJ2-7; V: TRBV5-1; D: NA; size: NA; CDR3: CASALGGTAYEQYF; DNA: TGCGCCAGCGCCCTAGGGGGTACGGCCTACGAGCAGTACTTC
J: TRBJ1-2; V: TRBV12-3/TRBV12-4; D: NA; size: NA; CDR3: CASSQSSYGYTF; DNA: TGTGCCAGCAGCCAGTCAAGCTATGGCTACACCTTC
J: TRBJ2-5; V: TRBV10-3; D: NA; size: NA; CDR3: CAISGDTLRETQYF; DNA: TGTGCCATCAGTGGGGACACCCTTAGAGAGACCCAGTACTTC
J: TRBJ1-4; V: TRBV4-1; D: TRBD1; size: NA; CDR3: CASSQDPDRENEKLFF; DNA: TGCGCCAGCAGCCAAGATCCGGACAGGGAAAATGAAAAACTGTTTTTT
J: TRBJ1-3; V: TRBV14; D: NA; size: once; CDR3: CASSQGQGKFSGNTIYF; DNA: TGTGCCAGCAGCCAAGGCCAGGGTAAATTCTCTGGAAACACCATATATTTT
J: TRBJ1-2; V: TRBV14; D: TRBD1; size: NA; CDR3: CASSHSGTGRYGYTF; DNA: TGTGCCAGCAGCCACTCCGGGACAGGGCGCTATGGCTACACCTTC
J: TRBJ2-1; V: TRBV27; D: TRBD2; size: NA; CDR3: CASSLSMAGVHNEQFF; DNA: TGTGCCAGCAGTTTATCTATGGCGGGGGTACACAATGAGCAGTTCTTC
J: TRBJ1-2; V: TRBV29-1; D: NA; size: NA; CDR3: CSVEVRGIGYTF; DNA: TGCAGCGTTGAAGTAAGGGGTATCGGCTACACCTTC
J: TRBJ2-4; V: TRBV27; D: TRBD1; size: NA; CDR3: CASREGTGNIQYF; DNA: TGTGCCAGCAGGGAAGGGACAGGGAACATTCAGTACTTC
J: TRBJ1-2; V: TRBV6-5; D: NA; size: NA; CDR3: CASSSRSGGNYGYTF; DNA: TGTGCCAGCAGTTCCCGTTCGGGGGGCAACTATGGCTACACCTTC
J: TRBJ2-7; V: TRBV2; D: NA; size: few; CDR3: CASSDQGGSYEQYF; DNA: TGTGCCAGCAGTGATCAGGGCGGCTCCTACGAGCAGTACTTC
J: TRBJ1-2; V: TRBV14; D: NA; size: NA; CDR3: CASSQKMTGAYGYTF; DNA: TGTGCCAGCAGCCAAAAGATGACAGGCGCCTATGGCTACACCTTC
J: TRBJ2-7; V: TRBV18; D: TRBD1; size: NA; CDR3: CASSPAGQGPYEQYF; DNA: TGTGCCAGCTCACCGGCGGGACAGGGGCCCTACGAGCAGTACTTC
J: TRBJ2-3; V: TRBV7-9; D: TRBD2; size: NA; CDR3: CASSAREGQADTQYF; DNA: TGTGCCAGCAGCGCGCGGGAGGGCCAGGCAGATACGCAGTATTTT
J: TRBJ2-3; V: TRBV18; D: NA; size: NA; CDR3: CASSPPSQTSTDTQYF; DNA: TGTGCCAGCTCACCACCGTCCCAAACTAGCACAGATACGCAGTATTTT
J: TRBJ1-5; V: TRBV19; D: TRBD1; size: NA; CDR3: CAIARDRNQPQHF; DNA: TGTGCCATCGCCCGGGACAGGAATCAGCCCCAGCATTTT
J: TRBJ2-7; V: TRBV7-2; D: NA; size: NA; CDR3: CASSLMRYEQYF; DNA: TGTGCCAGCAGCTTAATGCGGTACGAGCAGTACTTC
J: TRBJ1-4; V: TRBV27; D: NA; size: NA; CDR3: CASSPLRGPSEKLFF; DNA: TGTGCCAGCAGCCCCCTGAGAGGCCCTTCTGAAAAACTGTTTTTT
J: TRBJ1-5; V: TRBV10-3; D: NA; size: NA; CDR3: CATAGERGNQPQHF; DNA: TGTGCCACGGCGGGGGAACGGGGCAATCAGCCCCAGCATTTT
J: TRBJ2-2; V: TRBV3-1/TRBV3-2; D: TRBD2; size: NA; CDR3: CASSRGTSGLTGELFF; DNA: TGTGCCAGCAGCCGTGGGACTAGCGGGTTAACCGGGGAGCTGTTTTTT
J: TRBJ2-3; V: TRBV5-1; D: NA; size: NA; CDR3: CASRGLQTSTDTQYF; DNA: TGCGCCAGCAGGGGGCTTCAGACTAGCACAGATACGCAGTATTTT
J: TRBJ1-2; V: TRBV21-1; D: NA; size: NA; CDR3: CASRGDGYGYTF; DNA: TGTGCCAGCAGGGGAGATGGCTATGGCTACACCTTC
J: TRBJ2-3; V: TRBV7-9; D: NA; size: NA; CDR3: CASSAYYGGAEDTQYF; DNA: TGTGCCAGCAGCGCCTATTATGGCGGGGCGGAAGATACGCAGTATTTT
J: TRBJ2-5; V: TRBV3-1/TRBV3-2; D: TRBD1; size: NA; CDR3: CASSPVPGQGALSYQETQYF; DNA: TGTGCCAGCAGCCCGGTTCCGGGACAGGGGGCGCTAAGCTATCAAGAGACCCAGTACTTC
J: TRBJ2-2; V: TRBV5-4; D: NA; size: NA; CDR3: CASSSWGGATGELFF; DNA: TGTGCCAGCAGCTCCTGGGGGGGGGCAACCGGGGAGCTGTTTTTT
J: TRBJ2-1; V: TRBV2; D: TRBD2; size: NA; CDR3: CASRTGLGDFNEQFF; DNA: TGTGCCAGCAGGACTGGACTAGGGGATTTCAATGAGCAGTTCTTC
J: TRBJ2-2; V: TRBV6-5; D: NA; size: NA; CDR3: CASSQGAGELFF; DNA: TGTGCCAGCAGCCAAGGGGCCGGGGAGCTGTTTTTT
J: TRBJ2-7; V: TRBV5-4; D: TRBD2; size: NA; CDR3: CASSPPWTSGGAHQYF; DNA: TGTGCCAGCAGCCCCCCGTGGACTAGCGGGGGGGCCCACCAGTACTTC
J: TRBJ2-5; V: TRBV6-5; D: NA; size: NA; CDR3: CASRQSSGVGETQYF; DNA: TGTGCCAGCAGACAGTCGTCGGGAGTAGGAGAGACCCAGTACTTC
J: TRBJ2-7; V: TRBV5-1; D: TRBD2; size: NA; CDR3: CASSLGGTSGNEQYF; DNA: TGCGCCAGCAGCTTGGGTGGGACTAGCGGAAACGAGCAGTACTTC
J: TRBJ1-2; V: TRBV15; D: TRBD1; size: NA; CDR3: CATSRDGTGALYGYTF; DNA: TGTGCCACCAGCAGAGACGGGACAGGGGCGCTCTATGGCTACACCTTC